This T cell receptor beta chain was found in a study of CD8 T cells in ankylosing spondylitis. Study-level findings and limits: Some of these motif variants have turned up before, in reports on reactive arthritis synovial fluid and blood. For ankylosing spondylitis blood, a TCR beta motif of about eight highly homologous variants appeared characteristic.

This clonotype was picked up many times. The antigen is not known. TCRdb recomputed calls from the 5' RACE reads with MiXCR, one row per CDR3 protein. The data contain about 540,000 distinct CDR3 sequences, over 9.5% of them singletons. The source is a male donor with ankylosing spondylitis. The sample comprised blood, either unsorted or a sorted T cell fraction (not recorded which).

This CDR3 is CSAPTIAGNNEQFF. Written as DNA, the CDR3 is TGCAGTGCGCCGACTATAGCGGGGAACAATGAGCAGTTCTTC. The chain employs TRBV20-1 and TRBJ2-1, with 8 nucleotides matching TRBD2. This CDR3 has 14 amino acids. V shed 6 bases and J 5 bases; nucleotides not matched to a gene: 9. Germline V gives CDR1 DFQATT, CDR2 SNEGSKA (reference sequence).